This TCR beta chain was found in a study of shared clonotypes between healthy human individuals. In the study overall: Plates per donor: three CD4 naive, three CD4 memory, two CD8 naive, one CD8 memory. Findings and limits, study-wide: Since donors were few, the genetic and exposure-history diversity represented was limited. Across a handful of donors, naive CD4 shared roughly 5%, naive CD8 around 3.5%, memory CD4 roughly 2.2%, memory CD8 about 0.4%.

About this clone itself: Its antigen is as yet unknown. Distinct nucleotide sequences in the sample also encode this CDR3.

Germline values: CDR1 SGDLS, CDR2 YYNGEE. There are 14 residues in the CDR3. Trimming left V 4 bases short and J 2 bases short, with 10 bases between. Using immunoSEQ multiplex PCR, the repertoire was profiled, and TCRdb retains in-frame clones only, with some absent. The table lists around 2.5 million clones, 93% of them singletons. The receptor was derived from a man younger than 35 in good health. Some clones in this sample may be carry-over from other donors' samples. Sequencing was done on a sample of naive CD4+ T cells from PBMCs. Subset denoted: CD45RA+ positively selected. This rearrangement joins TRBV9 to TRBJ1-5, with D uncertain. The CDR3 protein is CASSPRGGNQPQHF. The CDR3, as DNA: TGTGCCAGCAGCCCCCGAGGAGGCAATCAGCCCCAGCATTTT.